Listed here are 11 T cell receptor beta chains from one sample, sequenced in a study of blood T cell repertoires in COVID-19. The data were produced by immunoSEQ multiplex PCR, yet TCRdb's version contains in-frame clones alone and is incomplete. The sample carries around 180,000 clones, around 82% recorded once. Sequencing used peripheral blood. The receptors derive from a woman aged 80 or over with active or convalescent COVID-19.

The rearrangement joins TRBV10-3 to TRBJ1-2; TRBD1 matches at 10 bases. Germline V gives CDR1 ENHRY, CDR2 SYGVKD. The J segment lost 4 bases and the V segment lost 1 base, leaving 12 bases of the junction unmatched. The CDR3 contains 18 residues. The CDR3 spells CAISELGDRGMALYGYTF. CDR3 sequence (DNA): TGTGCCATCAGTGAGTTAGGGGACAGGGGAATGGCCCTCTATGGCTACACCTTC.

The chain uses TRBV2 and TRBJ2-7; the D gene is possibly TRBD1 (5 bases). The CDR3 spans 13 residues. CDR1 and CDR2 (germline): SNHLY, FYNNEI. Trimming removed 7 bases at V and 2 bases at J, with 12 bases between. The CDR3 coding sequence is TGTGCCAGCACTCCAGGGAACGCCTACGAGCAGTACTTC. Its translation is CASTPGNAYEQYF.

On this clone itself: In the same sample, other DNA sequences code for this CDR3. The chain recombines TRBV5-1 with TRBJ2-2; TRBD2 agrees at 13 bases. With V trimmed by 3 bases and J by 3 bases, 2 bases remained unmatched. The germline CDR1 and CDR2 sequences are SGHRS and YFSETQ. The CDR3 loop spans 16 amino acids. CDR3 sequence reads: CASSSLAGGYTGELFF. Written as DNA, the CDR3 is TGCGCCAGCAGCTCACTAGCGGGAGGGTACACCGGGGAGCTGTTTTTT.

In this sample, this clone turned up a few times. This chain connects TRBV18 to TRBJ2-1; 10 bases agree with TRBD1. Germline assignment: CDR1 KGHSH and CDR2 LQKENI. The CDR3 length is 15 residues. J lost 3 bases, V lost 3 bases, and 2 bases had no gene match. CDR3 nucleotides: TGTGCCAGCTCACCTGGACAGGGGGACTACAATGAGCAGTTCTTC. Translating gives CASSPGQGDYNEQFF.

The chain links TRBV5-1 to TRBJ1-1; 7 bases map to TRBD1. This CDR3 is 13 amino acids long. Germline CDR1 is SGHRS and CDR2 is YFSETQ. The V gene end was trimmed by 6 bases and the J gene end by 2 bases; junction bases not matched to a gene: 4. CDR3 region: CASTGTANTEAFF. The CDR3 bases are TGCGCCAGCACCGGGACAGCCAACACTGAAGCTTTCTTT. Full variable domain (outside the CDR3, taken from reference TRBV5-1 and TRBJ1-1): KAGVTQTPRYLIKTRGQQVTLSCSPISGHRSVSWYQQTPGQGLQFLFEYFSETQRNKGNFPGRFSGRQFSNSRSEMNVSTLELGDSALYLCASTGTANTEAFFGQGTRLTVV.

J is TRBJ2-1 and V is TRBV6-5; 11 bases align to TRBD2. Germline V gene lookup returns CDR1 MNHEY and CDR2 SVGAGI. With V trimmed by 2 bases and J by 8 bases, 5 bases remained unmatched. The CDR3 is 15 residues long. CDR3 nucleotides: TGTGCCAGCAGTTACCTAGGACTAGCGGGCGATGAGCAGTTCTTC. Encoded protein: CASSYLGLAGDEQFF.

J is TRBJ2-2 and V is TRBV2; 9 nucleotides align to TRBD2. Germline V gene lookup returns CDR1 SNHLY and CDR2 FYNNEI. This CDR3 is built from 15 residues. Trimming at V came to 9 bases and at J to 1 base, leaving 6 bases not matched to a gene. The CDR3 here is CASRVSGRNTGELFF. As DNA, the CDR3 is TGTGCCAGTAGAGTTAGCGGGAGGAACACCGGGGAGCTGTTTTTT. The full variable domain, with the rest looked up from reference TRBV2 and TRBJ2-2, is EPEVTQTPSHQVTQMGQEVILRCVPISNHLYFYWYRQILGQKVEFLVSFYNNEISEKSEIFDDQFSVERPDGSNFTLKIRSTKLEDSAMYFCASRVSGRNTGELFFGEGSRLTVL.

This chain uses TRBV19 with TRBJ1-1, with D tentatively TRBD1 (5 bases). CDR1 and CDR2 from the germline V gene are LNHDA and SQIVND (reference sequence). CDR3 length: 14 residues. V lost 5 bases, J lost 3 bases, and 13 bases lay in between. CDR3 loop: CASSFSRQHTEAFF. DNA of the CDR3: TGTGCCAGTAGTTTCAGTAGACAGCACACTGAAGCTTTCTTT.

This clone was found a few times. The chain carries TRBV12-5 and TRBJ1-2, with TRBD1 identical over 8 bases. The J segment lost 7 bases and the V segment lost 5 bases, leaving 6 bases of the junction unmatched. The V gene's germline CDR1 is LGHNT and CDR2 FRNRAP. The CDR3 sequence is 13 residues long. The CDR3 reads CASGLDRVSGYTF. The CDR3 nucleotides read TGTGCTAGTGGTCTGGACAGGGTTTCTGGCTACACCTTC. The full variable domain, rest sourced from reference TRBV12-5 and TRBJ1-2, is DARVTQTPRHKVTEMGQEVTMRCQPILGHNTVFWYRQTMMQGLELLAYFRNRAPLDDSGMPKDRFSAEMPDATLATLKIQPSEPRDSAVYFCASGLDRVSGYTFGSGTRLTVV.

The rearrangement joins TRBV5-1 to TRBJ2-1, with TRBD2 identical over 11 bases. There are 15 residues in the CDR3. Germline assignment: CDR1 SGHRS and CDR2 YFSETQ. V gave up 5 bases and J gave up 7 bases; unmatched junction bases: 8. The DNA of the CDR3 is TGCGCCAGCAGTTATACTAGCGGGAGTCGGAATGAGCAGTTCTTC. Its translation: CASSYTSGSRNEQFF.

V is TRBV10-1 and J is TRBJ2-3, with 9 bases fitting TRBD1. In germline, CDR1 is WNHNN, CDR2 SYGVQD (reference sequence). The junction had 2 bases not matched to a gene; V was cut back by 3 bases and J by 10 bases. The CDR3 runs to 12 residues. CDR3 nucleotide sequence: TGCGCCAGCAGTGAAGGGACAGGGTCGCAGTATTTT. Translation: CASSEGTGSQYF.